These T cell receptor beta chains were read from a single sample in a study of blood T cell repertoires in COVID-19. Method: immunoSEQ multiplex PCR; TCRdb's copy keeps in-frame clones and lacks some. In the table there are more than 95,000 clones, nearly 85% of which are singletons. The sequenced material came from peripheral blood. Every receptor here comes from a human donor in a cohort sampled during active or convalescent COVID-19. Each CDR3 is given with its conserved first and last residue. D genes are given only for firm matches. Rows give clone size only sometimes, using once, few, many, or a class for an expanded clone.

v_call	j_call	clone_size	d_call	cdr3_aa	cdr3_nt
TRBV18	TRBJ2-6	-	TRBD2	CASSRTGGSGANVLTF	TGTGCCAGCTCTCGAACGGGGGGCTCTGGGGCCAACGTCCTGACTTTC
TRBV28	TRBJ1-2	-	TRBD1	CASKIQGGGYGYTF	TGTGCCAGCAAAATACAGGGGGGTGGCTATGGCTACACCTTC
TRBV7-6	TRBJ1-1	-	-	CASSLVGRTRLGAFF	TGTGCCAGCAGCTTAGTGGGCAGGACAAGACTTGGGGCTTTCTTT
TRBV4-2	TRBJ1-4	-	-	CASSPGGGQVVEKLFF	TGTGCCAGCAGCCCCGGGGGGGGGCAAGTGGTTGAAAAACTGTTTTTT
TRBV12-3/TRBV12-4	TRBJ1-2	-	TRBD1	CASRSDRVYGYTF	TGTGCCAGCAGATCAGACAGGGTCTATGGCTACACCTTC
TRBV30	TRBJ1-4	-	-	CACRGTNEKLFF	TGTGCCTGCCGGGGGACTAATGAAAAACTGTTTTTT
TRBV5-4	TRBJ1-2	-	TRBD1	CASRGPGQAGYTF	TGTGCCAGCAGGGGGCCCGGACAGGCCGGCTACACCTTC
TRBV5-1	TRBJ1-6	-	TRBD1	CASSFTGTDFSPLHF	TGCGCCAGCAGCTTTACCGGGACAGATTTTTCACCCCTCCACTTT
TRBV19	TRBJ1-5	-	-	CASTRGGINQPQHF	TGTGCCAGTACCCGGGGGGGTATCAATCAGCCCCAGCATTTT
TRBV7-2	TRBJ2-4	-	TRBD1	CASSSNPGTGKNIQYF	TGTGCCAGCAGCTCAAACCCCGGGACAGGGAAAAACATTCAGTACTTC
TRBV6-4	TRBJ2-7	-	TRBD1	CAGVQGRAQYF	TGTGCCGGAGTACAGGGGCGGGCCCAGTACTTC
TRBV7-9	TRBJ1-1	-	-	CASSRTRDTEAFF	TGTGCCAGCAGCCGGACAAGGGACACTGAAGCTTTCTTT
TRBV11-3	TRBJ2-3	-	-	CASRLLGGAKDTQYF	TGTGCCAGCAGACTTCTAGGGGGGGCCAAAGATACGCAGTATTTT
TRBV19	TRBJ1-5	once	TRBD1	CASIISRDRYSNQPQHF	TGTGCCAGTATCATTTCCCGGGACAGGTATAGCAATCAGCCCCAGCATTTT
TRBV3-1/TRBV3-2	TRBJ2-2	-	TRBD2	CASSRGGGDTGELFF	TGTGCCAGCAGTCGCGGGGGGGGCGACACCGGGGAGCTGTTTTTT
TRBV3-1/TRBV3-2	TRBJ2-7	-	TRBD2	CASSTPSGGLWEQYF	TGTGCCAGCAGCACACCTAGCGGGGGCCTCTGGGAGCAGTACTTC
TRBV7-2	TRBJ2-5	-	-	CASSLNFGRETQYF	TGTGCCAGCAGCTTAAATTTCGGTCGAGAGACCCAGTACTTC
TRBV7-9	TRBJ1-3	-	TRBD1	CASSLPRDRGLAGNTIYF	TGTGCCAGCAGCTTGCCCCGGGACAGGGGGCTGGCTGGAAACACCATATATTTT
TRBV28	TRBJ1-4	-	TRBD1	CASSLADRAKKLFF	TGTGCCAGCAGTTTAGCGGACAGGGCAAAAAAACTGTTTTTT
TRBV6-4	TRBJ2-7	-	-	CASPGVRAYEQYF	TGTGCCAGCCCCGGAGTGAGGGCATACGAGCAGTACTTC
TRBV19	TRBJ1-5	-	TRBD1	CASRPTWTGAPQHF	TGTGCCAGTAGACCGACCTGGACAGGGGCGCCCCAGCATTTT
TRBV7-9	TRBJ1-2	few	-	CASSSNPGIHYGYTF	TGTGCCAGCAGCTCGAACCCAGGGATCCACTATGGCTACACCTTC
TRBV5-1	TRBJ2-3	-	-	CASSRGINTDTQYF	TGCGCCAGCAGCCGGGGGATCAACACAGATACGCAGTATTTT
TRBV18	TRBJ1-2	-	TRBD1	CASSRDRGLSSAGYTF	TGTGCCAGCTCCCGGGACAGGGGTCTCAGTTCCGCTGGCTACACCTTC
TRBV28	TRBJ2-5	-	-	CASSLNLVEYQETQYF	TGTGCCAGCAGTTTAAATCTGGTAGAGTACCAAGAGACCCAGTACTTC
TRBV30	TRBJ2-5	-	-	CAWRQQETQYF	TGTGCCTGGAGACAGCAAGAGACCCAGTACTTC
TRBV7-2	TRBJ2-7	-	TRBD2	CASSRGLAGAEQYF	TGTGCCAGCAGCAGAGGACTAGCGGGGGCCGAGCAGTACTTC
TRBV7-9	TRBJ1-4	-	-	CASSLQGMEEKLFF	TGTGCCAGCAGCTTACAGGGGATGGAGGAAAAACTGTTTTTT
TRBV2	TRBJ2-1	-	-	CASLATRPRVKESYNEQFF	TGTGCCAGCTTAGCTACAAGACCCAGGGTGAAAGAGTCCTACAATGAGCAGTTCTTC
TRBV6-2/TRBV6-3	TRBJ2-1	-	-	CASSSEGGWNEQFF	TGTGCCAGCAGTTCTGAGGGGGGGTGGAATGAGCAGTTCTTC
TRBV3-1/TRBV3-2	TRBJ1-5	few	-	CASSLQGNQPQHF	TGTGCCAGCAGCCTGCAGGGGAATCAGCCCCAGCATTTT